The T cell receptor (beta chain) under discussion was sequenced for a study of cytomegalovirus exposure and HLA in healthy donors. Primers: 60 Vbeta forward and 13 Jbeta reverse. Method: immunoSEQ multiplex PCR; TCRdb's copy keeps in-frame clones and lacks some. The sample holds about 240,000 clones; 80% to 85% are singletons and the top ten take almost 8%. This CDR3 spans 16 amino acids. The V end lost 3 bases, the J end lost 9 bases, and 22 bases lay between the germline ends. Germline lookup yields CDR1 SGHRS and CDR2 YFSETQ. The chain is built from TRBV5-1 and TRBJ2-1, with D tentatively TRBD2 (6 bases). The sequencing input was PBMCs. This TCR was sampled from a woman in her sixties in good health and CMV-seropositive. This CDR3 is CASSSAGLSPGGEQFF. The CDR3 nucleotides are TGCGCCAGCAGCTCCGCTGGACTATCCCCAGGTGGTGAGCAGTTCTTC.